A single sample is the source of the 18 T cell receptor beta chains below, sequenced in a study of blood T cell repertoires in COVID-19. TCRdb's copy holds only in-frame clones and misses some; the assay was immunoSEQ multiplex PCR. The sample records some 190,000 clones, about 84% being singletons. Material: PBMCs or T cells enriched from blood (not recorded which). The receptors come from a man between 25 and 39 years old with acute COVID-19.

The chain employs TRBV10-2 and TRBJ2-2, with D uncertain. Germline V gene sequence: CDR1 WSHSY, CDR2 SAAADI. The V end was cut by 6 bases, the J end by 3 bases, with 11 bases between. The CDR3 covers 14 residues. The CDR3 sequence: CASRTLGDTGELFF. The CDR3 DNA is TGCGCCAGCAGGACTTTAGGAGACACCGGGGAGCTGTTTTTT.

The genes are TRBV6-5 and TRBJ2-5; possible D gene TRBD2, 6 bases. V lost 8 bases to trimming and J lost 1 base, with 17 bases between them. The length of the CDR3 is 15 residues. Per the germline V gene, CDR1 is MNHEY and CDR2 is SVGAGI. The DNA for the CDR3 is TGTGCCAGCCTCCCCGAGGGACTTCCCCAAGAGACCCAGTACTTC. Protein sequence: CASLPEGLPQETQYF.

The gene calls are TRBV7-2 and TRBJ2-1; TRBD2 matches at 7 bases. This CDR3 region has 15 residues. In germline, CDR1 is SGHTA, CDR2 FQGNSA. V lost 6 bases, J lost 0 bases, and 5 bases stayed unmatched. CDR3 residues: CASSSSGVSYNEQFF. The CDR3, as DNA: TGTGCCAGCAGTTCGAGCGGGGTCTCCTACAATGAGCAGTTCTTC.

This clone turned up a few times. This rearrangement joins TRBV12-3 or TRBV12-4 to TRBJ1-5; D gene uncertain. V was trimmed by 7 bases and J by 7 bases, leaving 14 bases between them. The CDR3 loop spans 13 amino acids. The CDR3 region is CASTEGWAQPQHF. In DNA form, the CDR3 reads TGTGCCAGCACCGAAGGCTGGGCCCAGCCCCAGCATTTT.

The chain is built from TRBV7-3 and TRBJ1-1, with D perhaps matching TRBD1 (6 bases). The germline CDR1 and CDR2 sequences are SGHTA and FQGTGA. Trimming took 2 bases from V and 2 from J, leaving 9 bases between them. This CDR3 spans 14 amino acids. The CDR3 DNA follows: TGTGCCAGCAGCTTACTAGGGGGAAACACTGAAGCTTTCTTT. Its translation: CASSLLGGNTEAFF.

The chain recombines TRBV6-5 with TRBJ2-1; D not certain. V shed 5 bases and J shed 0 bases, with 8 bases lying between them. The germline CDR1 and CDR2 sequences are MNHEY and SVGAGI. The CDR3 extends over 14 amino acids. The CDR3 DNA reads as TGTGCCAGCAGTCTCCGGGTCTCCTACAATGAGCAGTTCTTC. Its protein is CASSLRVSYNEQFF.

The chain couples TRBV2 to TRBJ2-1, with D perhaps TRBD2 (6 bases). Germline CDR1 is SNHLY and CDR2 is FYNNEI. Trimming cost V 2 bases and J 7 bases, with 12 bases left between them. The CDR3 covers 14 residues. This chain's CDR3 is CASSESAGKNEQFF. The CDR3 coding sequence is TGTGCCAGCAGTGAATCCGCGGGGAAAAATGAGCAGTTCTTC.

This clone occurred a few times. The rearrangement uses TRBV30 and TRBJ2-5; weak D call: TRBD2 (7 bases). The CDR3 covers 12 residues. The V end lost 2 bases, the J end lost 4 bases, and 8 bases lay between the germline ends. Germline lookup yields CDR1 GTSNPN and CDR2 SVGIG (reference sequence). CDR3 bases: TGTGCCTGGAGTAGGGGGGGAGAGACCCAGTACTTC. It specifies CAWSRGGETQYF.

A note on this clone: Other DNA sequences from this sample encode an identical CDR3 as well. The chain employs TRBV19 and TRBJ1-2; 8 bases are shared with TRBD1. The CDR3 runs 14 residues. Looked up from germline, CDR1 is LNHDA and CDR2 is SQIVND (reference sequence). V was pared by 2 bases and J by 2 bases, with 1 base of the junction left unmatched. The CDR3 DNA reads as TGTGCCAGTAGTATACAGGGGGCAAACTATGGCTACACCTTC. Encoded protein: CASSIQGANYGYTF.

V is TRBV29-1 and J is TRBJ1-4; 9 bases are shared with TRBD1. The CDR3 sequence is 13 residues long. Germline V gives CDR1 SQVTM, CDR2 ANQGSEA. V was clipped by 4 bases and J by 8 bases; unmatched bases: 5. CDR3 in amino acids: CSVGGQGPEKLFF. DNA of the CDR3: TGCAGCGTTGGGGGACAGGGTCCCGAAAAACTGTTTTTT.

The chain couples TRBV5-5 to TRBJ1-2, with 8 bases aligning to TRBD1. Germline CDR1 reads SGHKS; CDR2 reads YYEKEE (reference sequence). V dropped 4 bases and J dropped 1; count of bases not matched to a gene: 15. This CDR3 contains 18 residues. The CDR3 bases are TGTGCCAGCAGCGGGATCTTGACGGACAGGGTGGTTAACTATGGCTACACCTTC. It specifies CASSGILTDRVVNYGYTF.

Concerning this clone itself: Within the sample, other DNA sequences also encode this same CDR3. V gene TRBV5-1 combines with J gene TRBJ2-2; D not resolved. The V and J ends lost 5 bases and 4 bases respectively, with 12 bases between them. The length of the CDR3 is 14 residues. In germline, CDR1 is SGHRS, CDR2 YFSETQ. The chain's CDR3 is CASSSGQVTGELFF. As DNA, the CDR3 is TGCGCCAGCAGTTCAGGCCAGGTCACCGGGGAGCTGTTTTTT.

The genes are TRBV5-1 and TRBJ1-4, with D possibly matching TRBD1 (5 bases). CDR3 length equals 16 residues. The germline gives CDR1 SGHRS, CDR2 YFSETQ. V was clipped by 4 bases and J by 7 bases, with 20 bases between them. The CDR3, as DNA: TGCGCCAGCAGCCAAGGAGGGGCGCAAGGGGTTGAAAAACTGTTTTTT. Its translation is CASSQGGAQGVEKLFF.

The V call is TRBV6-5, the J call TRBJ1-5; weak D call: TRBD1 (5 bases). Deletions cut 3 bases from V and 1 base from J, with 10 bases between. Germline CDR1 and CDR2: MNHEY and SVGAGI. The CDR3 consists of 15 residues. CDR3 protein: CASSYAAGSNQPQHF. For the CDR3, the DNA is TGTGCCAGCAGTTATGCGGCAGGGAGCAATCAGCCCCAGCATTTT.

The V call is TRBV29-1, the J call TRBJ1-6; possible D gene TRBD1, 5 bases. Germline CDR1 reads SQVTM; CDR2 reads ANQGSEA. CDR3 length: 13 amino acids. Trimming left V 6 bases short and J 6 bases short, with 12 bases between. Here the CDR3 reads CSVRRDSNSPLHF. The CDR3 DNA reads as TGCAGCGTGCGCCGGGACTCTAATTCACCCCTCCACTTT.

The chain is built from TRBV19 and TRBJ1-1; unclear D gene. The germline gives CDR1 LNHDA, CDR2 SQIVND (reference sequence). V dropped 8 bases and J dropped 4 bases, with 17 bases sitting between them. CDR3 length equals 14 residues. CDR3 nucleotide sequence: TGTGCCAGTGCGGCCCGTGCAGTGAGCACTGAAGCTTTCTTT. Translating gives CASAARAVSTEAFF.

This clone was recorded only once. This chain uses TRBV5-1 with TRBJ2-3, with D hard to call. Per the germline V gene, CDR1 is SGHRS and CDR2 is YFSETQ. V lost 1 base, J lost 0 bases, and 6 bases lay in between. The CDR3 spans 14 residues. CDR3 amino acids: CASSLQASTDTQYF. CDR3 bases: TGCGCCAGCAGCTTGCAGGCTAGCACAGATACGCAGTATTTT.

The V and J genes are TRBV19 and TRBJ1-1, with TRBD1 matching 8 bases. Germline V lookup: CDR1 LNHDA, CDR2 SQIVND (reference sequence). The CDR3 covers 13 residues. Trimming at V came to 6 bases and at J to 7 bases, leaving 7 bases not matched to a gene. The CDR3 nucleotides read TGTGCCAGTAGGACTCAGGGGGCTGTTGAAGCTTTCTTT. It is translated as CASRTQGAVEAFF.